The next 25 T cell receptor beta chains were all read from a single sample in a study of regulatory T cells in long-lasting Graves disease. Combining iRepertoire HTBI primers with Arm-PCR of CDR3 regions, the authors built TCR beta libraries. Using its own MiXCR run on the multiplex PCR reads, TCRdb lists one record per CDR3 protein. The top ten clones hold roughly 25% of a sample with roughly 560,000 distinct CDR3 sequences, about 16% of them seen once. This sample's time point: newly diagnosed GD, antithyroid drugs for less than 3 months. From PBMCs, RNA was extracted and then used to make the TCR library. This sample also appeared in a second study, on T cells in Graves' hyperthyroidism and ophthalmopathy.

The sample consisted of peripheral blood mononuclear cells (PBMCs), taken at new diagnosis, from a patient treated with antithyroid drugs. The receptors were gathered from a woman in her forties or fifties with Graves disease.

This clonotype was recorded at least ten times. CDR3 loop: CASSLRSRGAGTEAFF. Written as DNA, the CDR3 is TGTGCCAGCAGCCTCCGAAGTCGGGGGGCAGGGACTGAAGCTTTCTTT. V gene TRBV7-6 combines with J gene TRBJ1-1, with a tentative D call TRBD1 (6 bases). The ends were cut back, 5 bases at V and 5 bases at J, with 21 bases in the middle. The CDR3 length is 16 residues. Germline loops: CDR1 SGHVS, CDR2 FNYEAQ. Using reference TRBV7-6 and TRBJ1-1 for the parts outside the CDR3, the full variable domain is GAGVSQSPRYKVTKRGQDVALRCDPISGHVSLYWYRQALGQGPEFLTYFNYEAQQDKSGLPNDRFSAERPEGSISTLTIQRTEQRDSAMYRCASSLRSRGAGTEAFFGQGTRLTVV.

Details on this clonotype: Here the CDR3 omits its conserved ending phenylalanine or tryptophan, so a read error is the likely source. The rearrangement joins TRBV5-5 to TRBJ1-5; D is uncertain. Germline V CDR1 and CDR2: SGHKS, YYEKEE (reference sequence). This CDR3 is built from 13 residues. Between the trimmed V and J ends, which lost 2 bases and 5 bases, there was a span of 8 bases. The CDR3 reads CASSLELDQPQHS. For the CDR3, the DNA is TGTGCCAGCAGCTTAGAATTAGATCAGCCCCAGCATTCT.

This clonotype was seen more than once but under ten times. The chain has TRBV12-3 or TRBV12-4 and TRBJ2-7, with 9 nucleotides matching TRBD2. The CDR3 is made up of 12 amino acids. V trimming: 3 bases; J trimming: 13 bases; junction bases outside the gene matches: 7. The CDR3 coding sequence is TGTGCCAGCAGTTTCGGGGCTAGCGGGGCTTACTTC. Its protein is CASSFGASGAYF.

This clonotype was seen repeatedly, ten times or more. The genes are TRBV2 and TRBJ2-7; 7 bases are shared with TRBD1. V trimming: 10 bases; J trimming: 4 bases; junction bases outside the gene matches: 13. The CDR3 is 14 residues long. CDR1 SNHLY and CDR2 FYNNEI come from the germline V gene. CDR3 sequence reads: CATEGASLGYEQYF. The CDR3 nucleotides read TGTGCCACCGAGGGGGCCTCTTTGGGGTACGAGCAGTACTTC.

In this sample, this clonotype turned up many times. This sequence joins TRBV7-9 and TRBJ1-1; weak D call: TRBD1 (6 bases). The CDR3 covers 15 residues. CDR1 SEHNR and CDR2 FQNEAQ come from the germline V gene (reference sequence). V was trimmed by 5 bases and J by 1 base, leaving 14 bases between them. The CDR3 loop reads CASSLNGGENTEAFF. CDR3 coding DNA: TGTGCCAGCAGCCTAAATGGGGGCGAGAACACTGAAGCTTTCTTT.

This sequence joins TRBV4-1 and TRBJ2-1; 9 bases line up with TRBD2. CDR1 is MGHRA and CDR2 is YSYEKL in the germline V gene. Germline trimming cut 4 bases from V and 9 bases from J; bases unmatched to any gene: 16. The CDR3 consists of 17 residues. CDR3 residues: CASSREDRLAGNSEQFF. In DNA form, the CDR3 reads TGCGCCAGCAGCCGAGAAGATCGCCTAGCGGGGAACTCTGAGCAGTTCTTC.

The chain is built from TRBV12-3 or TRBV12-4 and TRBJ1-2, with 7 positions matching TRBD1. The CDR3 loop spans 16 amino acids. The V gene end was trimmed by 1 base and the J gene end by 8 bases; junction bases not matched to a gene: 13. Here the CDR3 reads CASSLGGTGQMSGYTF. DNA of the CDR3: TGTGCCAGCAGTTTAGGGGGGACGGGACAGATGTCCGGCTACACCTTC.

This clonotype was seen ten or more times. V is TRBV3-1 and J is TRBJ2-7; no firm D call. V lost 3 bases to trimming and J lost 4 bases, with 16 bases between them. This CDR3 is 15 amino acids long. Germline V CDR1 and CDR2: LGHDT, YNNKEL (reference sequence). CDR3 nucleotides: TGTGCCAGCAGCCATGGCCGGCGCTCAGCATACGAGCAGTACTTC. Its protein is CASSHGRRSAYEQYF.

Many counts were recorded for this clonotype. The chain is built from TRBV6-1 and TRBJ1-1; 10 bases are shared with TRBD1. The V segment lost 7 bases and the J segment 1 base; nucleotides outside the gene matches: 15. CDR1 is MNHNS and CDR2 is SASEGT in the germline V gene. The CDR3 has 18 residues. The CDR3 DNA reads as TGTGCCAGCATCTCCCCCAAGGGACAGGGGCCGAAGAACACTGAAGCTTTCTTT. Its protein is CASISPKGQGPKNTEAFF.

This clonotype occurred many times. The chain joins TRBV7-8 to TRBJ1-6, with TRBD1 matching 10 bases. The CDR3 has 17 residues. CDR1 is SGHVS, CDR2 FQNEAQ, per germline. Germline trimming cut 5 bases from V and 6 bases from J; bases unmatched to any gene: 10. The CDR3 DNA sequence: TGTGCCAGCAGCCTCGCCCGGGACAGGGGAAGTAATTCACCCCTCCACTTT. Translating gives CASSLARDRGSNSPLHF.

This clonotype was found a few times. The chain uses TRBV9 and TRBJ2-3, with no clear D. The CDR3 is 16 amino acids. Trimming took 5 bases from V and 2 from J, leaving 18 bases between them. CDR1 is SGDLS and CDR2 is YYNGEE in the germline V gene. The chain's CDR3 is CASSEDPRAYTDTQYF. The CDR3 coding sequence is TGTGCCAGCAGTGAGGACCCCCGGGCATACACAGATACGCAGTATTTT.

V and J are TRBV7-6 and TRBJ1-1, with 9 positions matching TRBD1. The germline gives CDR1 SGHVS, CDR2 FNYEAQ. This CDR3 spans 17 amino acids. With V trimmed by 5 bases and J by 3 bases, 13 bases remained unmatched. The CDR3 is CASSPKQGAMVDTEAFF. CDR3 nucleotide sequence: TGTGCCAGCAGCCCAAAACAGGGGGCGATGGTTGACACTGAAGCTTTCTTT. Full variable domain (rest looked up from reference TRBV7-6 and TRBJ1-1): GAGVSQSPRYKVTKRGQDVALRCDPISGHVSLYWYRQALGQGPEFLTYFNYEAQQDKSGLPNDRFSAERPEGSISTLTIQRTEQRDSAMYRCASSPKQGAMVDTEAFFGQGTRLTVV.

The table lists this clonotype with a few counts. The chain uses TRBV12-3 or TRBV12-4 and TRBJ1-6; TRBD1 is a possible D gene (6 bases). This CDR3 is built from 15 residues. With 7 bases removed from V and 7 bases from J, the gap between germline ends came to 17 bases. The CDR3 here is CASTAHEGGNSPLHF. The DNA of the CDR3 is TGTGCCAGCACCGCGCATGAGGGGGGGAATTCACCCCTCCACTTT.

With regard to this clonotype: A read error may be the cause here, since a much bigger clone is one base away. The chain couples TRBV12-5 to TRBJ2-5, with D perhaps given as TRBD1 or TRBD2 (5 bases each). The V gene's germline CDR1 is LGHNT and CDR2 FRNRAP. The germline V and J ends were trimmed by 7 bases and 11 bases, with 23 bases remaining between them. The CDR3 has 14 amino acids. The CDR3 reads CASVEGTVYNEQYF. The CDR3 DNA sequence: TGTGCTAGTGTCGAAGGGACGGTCTACAATGAGCAGTACTTC.

This clonotype was seen repeatedly, ten times or more. CDR3: CASSQGRADTQYF. CDR3 DNA sequence: TGTGCCAGCAGCCAAGGTAGGGCAGATACGCAGTATTTT. The chain employs TRBV3-1 and TRBJ2-3; D gene ambiguous. Looked up from germline, CDR1 is LGHDT and CDR2 is YNNKEL (reference sequence). V lost 1 base and J 4 bases, leaving 6 bases between the germline ends. This CDR3 contains 13 residues.

This clonotype was observed many times. The gene calls are TRBV12-3 or TRBV12-4 and TRBJ1-2; TRBD1 matches 7 bases. The CDR3 spans 13 residues. The ends lost 5 bases at V and 8 bases at J; junction bases unmatched: 8. The CDR3 sequence: CASSLPEGGGYTF. The CDR3 region has the DNA TGTGCCAGCAGTCTACCTGAAGGGGGCGGCTACACCTTC.

CDR3 sequence (DNA): TGTGCCAGCAGCTACCGACAGGGATACAACTATGGCTACACCTTC. This encodes CASSYRQGYNYGYTF. J is TRBJ1-2 and V is TRBV7-9; 7 bases line up with TRBD1. Trimming took 4 bases from V and 2 from J; bases not matched to a gene: 7. The CDR3 extends over 15 amino acids. Germline CDR1 reads SEHNR; CDR2 reads FQNEAQ (reference sequence).

The sample holds many counts of this clonotype. J is TRBJ1-5 and V is TRBV2, with a weak D call TRBD1 (5 bases). The germline V gene has CDR1 SNHLY and CDR2 FYNNEI. V was clipped by 6 bases and J by 2 bases, with 11 bases between them. The length of the CDR3 is 14 residues. The CDR3 protein is CASSNQGGNQPQHF. In DNA, the CDR3 is TGTGCCAGCAGCAACCAGGGTGGCAATCAGCCCCAGCATTTT.

The chain joins TRBV13 to TRBJ1-1, with TRBD1 matching over 8 bases. The germline gives CDR1 PRHDT, CDR2 FYEKMQ (reference sequence). This CDR3 is built from 18 residues. Unmatched junction bases numbered 10, after V lost 0 bases and J lost 1 base. CDR3 protein: CASSLGIVRTGKNTEAFF. The CDR3 nucleotides read TGTGCCAGCAGCTTAGGCATAGTCCGGACAGGGAAGAACACTGAAGCTTTCTTT.

V gene TRBV12-3 or TRBV12-4 combines with J gene TRBJ1-3; D is undetermined. CDR3 size: 14 residues. The germline V and J ends were trimmed by 4 bases and 3 bases, with 10 bases remaining between them. As DNA, the CDR3 is TGTGCCAGCAGTTCCTACGGGGTTGGAAACACCATATATTTT. It encodes CASSSYGVGNTIYF.

This clonotype was detected only a few times. The rearrangement links TRBV7-3 to TRBJ1-3; tentatively, D is TRBD1 (5 bases). This CDR3 has 15 amino acids. Trimming pared 5 bases from V and 0 bases from J, leaving 11 bases between. The V gene's germline CDR1 is SGHTA and CDR2 FQGTGA. The CDR3 protein is CASSRQLFSGNTIYF. The CDR3 DNA reads TGTGCCAGCAGCAGACAGTTATTCTCTGGAAACACCATATATTTT.

CDR3 sequence: CAWSGNQPQHF. The CDR3 DNA sequence: TGTGCCTGGTCAGGCAATCAGCCCCAGCATTTT. The rearrangement joins TRBV30 to TRBJ1-5; no reliable D call. The CDR3 has 11 residues. Trimming pared 5 bases from V and 2 bases from J, leaving 4 bases between. CDR1 is GTSNPN and CDR2 is SVGIG in the germline V gene (reference sequence).

In this sample, this clonotype turned up many times. V usage is TRBV29-1 and J usage is TRBJ2-5; 7 bases are shared with TRBD2. Germline trimming cut 6 bases from V and 1 base from J; bases unmatched to any gene: 8. The CDR3 totals 14 residues. Germline lookup yields CDR1 SQVTM and CDR2 ANQGSEA. Here the CDR3 DNA reads TGCAGCGTGCGCGAGCGGGGCGTCCAAGAGACCCAGTACTTC. It yields the protein CSVRERGVQETQYF.

This clonotype was observed many times. This chain connects TRBV2 to TRBJ2-2; no clear D. Germline-derived CDR1 and CDR2 are SNHLY and FYNNEI. V lost 7 bases and J 2 bases, leaving 14 bases between the germline ends. This CDR3 spans 15 amino acids. The CDR3 reads CASNSQGKNTGELFF. The CDR3 bases are TGTGCCAGCAACTCGCAAGGAAAAAACACCGGGGAGCTGTTTTTT.

The V and J genes are TRBV5-1 and TRBJ2-3; 9 bases fit TRBD2. The CDR3 has 16 residues. Germline assignment: CDR1 SGHRS and CDR2 YFSETQ. The ends lost 4 bases at V and 4 bases at J; junction bases unmatched: 10. CDR3 in DNA: TGCGCCAGCAGCGGGCAAGCGGGGGGAGCCGCAGATACGCAGTATTTT. It is translated as CASSGQAGGAADTQYF.